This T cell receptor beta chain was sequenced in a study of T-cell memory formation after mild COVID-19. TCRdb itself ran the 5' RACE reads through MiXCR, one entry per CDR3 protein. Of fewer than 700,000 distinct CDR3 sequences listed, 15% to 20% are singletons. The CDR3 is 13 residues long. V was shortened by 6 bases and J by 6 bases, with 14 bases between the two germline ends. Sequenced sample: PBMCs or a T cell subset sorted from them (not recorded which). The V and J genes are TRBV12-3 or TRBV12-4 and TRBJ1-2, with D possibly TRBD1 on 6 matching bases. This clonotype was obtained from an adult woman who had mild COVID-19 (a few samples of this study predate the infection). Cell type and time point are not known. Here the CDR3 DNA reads TGTGCCAGCAGCCCGGGGGGGGGCGATGGCTACACCTTC. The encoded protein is CASSPGGGDGYTF.